This is a list of T cell receptor beta chains from one sample in a study of T-cell reconstitution after alpha-beta-depleted transplantation in children. Each CDR3 protein is one row after TCRdb ran MiXCR on the PCR reads. The sample contains roughly 400,000 distinct CDR3 sequences, around 46% of which appear only once. The input for sequencing was PBMCs, taken before TCRalphabeta/CD19-depleted stem cell transplant. The receptors here all came from a girl aged 2 to 10 with aplastic anemia, due to receive a stem cell transplant. Both conserved end residues are part of each CDR3. The D gene is left open where the match is weak.

CDR3aa: CSAYNGGHTDTQYF
v_gene: TRBV20-1
j_gene: TRBJ2-3
d_gene: .

CDR3aa: CASSLAPDRGNSYEQYF
v_gene: TRBV7-9
j_gene: TRBJ2-7
d_gene: TRBD1

CDR3aa: CASTWGGGVLEAFF
v_gene: TRBV6-1
j_gene: TRBJ1-1
d_gene: .

CDR3aa: CAISGTAAPITGELFF
v_gene: TRBV10-3
j_gene: TRBJ2-2
d_gene: .

CDR3aa: CASRVGGTSGYTF
v_gene: TRBV12-3/TRBV12-4
j_gene: TRBJ1-2
d_gene: .

CDR3aa: CASSEIRIEQYF
v_gene: TRBV6-1
j_gene: TRBJ2-7
d_gene: .

CDR3aa: CSVRNIWTDGYTF
v_gene: TRBV29-1
j_gene: TRBJ1-2
d_gene: .

CDR3aa: CASSQLAGVYNEQFF
v_gene: TRBV4-2
j_gene: TRBJ2-1
d_gene: TRBD2

CDR3aa: CASSLYHPGANVLTF
v_gene: TRBV27
j_gene: TRBJ2-6
d_gene: .

CDR3aa: CSARDPDTVEQYF
v_gene: TRBV20-1
j_gene: TRBJ2-7
d_gene: .

CDR3aa: CASSLRESGGGETQYF
v_gene: TRBV5-4
j_gene: TRBJ2-5
d_gene: TRBD1

CDR3aa: CSARDYSSSGNTIYF
v_gene: TRBV20-1
j_gene: TRBJ1-3
d_gene: .

CDR3aa: CSVLRNTDTQYF
v_gene: TRBV29-1
j_gene: TRBJ2-3
d_gene: .

CDR3aa: CASSDLNSSQETQYF
v_gene: TRBV2
j_gene: TRBJ2-5
d_gene: .

CDR3aa: CASSSRGASGGDRETQYF
v_gene: TRBV7-1
j_gene: TRBJ2-5
d_gene: TRBD2

CDR3aa: CASSLQRDTIYF
v_gene: TRBV7-2
j_gene: TRBJ1-3
d_gene: .

CDR3aa: CASSQDPGGASPQHF
v_gene: TRBV4-1
j_gene: TRBJ1-5
d_gene: TRBD1

CDR3aa: CASSEREGQDEQFF
v_gene: TRBV25-1
j_gene: TRBJ2-1
d_gene: TRBD2

CDR3aa: CSARDPAGGQKETQYF
v_gene: TRBV20-1
j_gene: TRBJ2-5
d_gene: TRBD2

CDR3aa: CASSLTYSGANVLTF
v_gene: TRBV5-1
j_gene: TRBJ2-6
d_gene: .

CDR3aa: CASSEATRWREGRTGELFF
v_gene: TRBV2
j_gene: TRBJ2-2
d_gene: TRBD2

CDR3aa: CASSSHSGTYEQYF
v_gene: TRBV12-3/TRBV12-4
j_gene: TRBJ2-7
d_gene: .

CDR3aa: CASSPLDLASTDTQYF
v_gene: TRBV28
j_gene: TRBJ2-3
d_gene: .

CDR3aa: CSARGGLAADNTEETQYF
v_gene: TRBV20-1
j_gene: TRBJ2-5
d_gene: TRBD2

CDR3aa: CSAKRTSSTQETQYF
v_gene: TRBV20-1
j_gene: TRBJ2-5
d_gene: TRBD2

CDR3aa: CASSFRDDLYHEQYF
v_gene: TRBV5-5
j_gene: TRBJ2-7
d_gene: .

CDR3aa: CASSDTVHRVDEQFF
v_gene: TRBV28
j_gene: TRBJ2-1
d_gene: .

CDR3aa: CASSGGLAGVSSYEQYF
v_gene: TRBV6-1
j_gene: TRBJ2-7
d_gene: TRBD2

CDR3aa: CASSLAGNSDEQYF
v_gene: TRBV5-1
j_gene: TRBJ2-7
d_gene: .

CDR3aa: CASSDFSGSDYNEQFF
v_gene: TRBV9
j_gene: TRBJ2-1
d_gene: TRBD2

CDR3aa: CSATRQGVTF
v_gene: TRBV20-1
j_gene: TRBJ1-2
d_gene: TRBD1

CDR3aa: CASSERDPGPNTQYF
v_gene: TRBV6-1
j_gene: TRBJ2-3
d_gene: .

CDR3aa: CASSLALAGGQETQYF
v_gene: TRBV7-2
j_gene: TRBJ2-5
d_gene: TRBD2

CDR3aa: CACSHRSPTEAGGRTEQYF
v_gene: TRBV3-1
j_gene: TRBJ2-7
d_gene: TRBD2

CDR3aa: CASSGGTAYGYTF
v_gene: TRBV25-1
j_gene: TRBJ1-2
d_gene: TRBD1

CDR3aa: CASSQEAGKKGEQYF
v_gene: TRBV4-2
j_gene: TRBJ2-7
d_gene: .

CDR3aa: CASSLQTERETQYF
v_gene: TRBV7-8
j_gene: TRBJ2-5
d_gene: .

CDR3aa: CASSQENGGLARGFNEQFF
v_gene: TRBV5-1
j_gene: TRBJ2-1
d_gene: TRBD2

CDR3aa: CASSLETGNEQYF
v_gene: TRBV7-2
j_gene: TRBJ2-7
d_gene: TRBD1

CDR3aa: CASSPLADVYEQYF
v_gene: TRBV12-3/TRBV12-4
j_gene: TRBJ2-7
d_gene: TRBD2

CDR3aa: CASSPGGRYSNQPQHF
v_gene: TRBV12-3/TRBV12-4
j_gene: TRBJ1-5
d_gene: TRBD1

CDR3aa: CASRLTDDNQPQHF
v_gene: TRBV5-1
j_gene: TRBJ1-5
d_gene: .

CDR3aa: CSVEQGQVTEAFF
v_gene: TRBV29-1
j_gene: TRBJ1-1
d_gene: TRBD1

CDR3aa: CASTRDRRGIDEQYF
v_gene: TRBV6-1
j_gene: TRBJ2-7
d_gene: .

CDR3aa: CASSPNRSGNTIYF
v_gene: TRBV12-3/TRBV12-4
j_gene: TRBJ1-3
d_gene: .

CDR3aa: CASSQHYRTTEAFF
v_gene: TRBV14
j_gene: TRBJ1-1
d_gene: .

CDR3aa: CASSLVRLAEGTDTQYF
v_gene: TRBV12-3/TRBV12-4
j_gene: TRBJ2-3
d_gene: TRBD2

CDR3aa: CSASRGHGLFYNEQFF
v_gene: TRBV20-1
j_gene: TRBJ2-1
d_gene: TRBD1

CDR3aa: CASRDRWGQPQHF
v_gene: TRBV6-2/TRBV6-3
j_gene: TRBJ1-5
d_gene: .

CDR3aa: CASSGGVADYNEQFF
v_gene: TRBV5-1
j_gene: TRBJ2-1
d_gene: TRBD2